Following are 11 T cell receptor beta chains from one sample sequenced in a study of blood T cell repertoires in COVID-19. Assay: immunoSEQ multiplex PCR; the TCRdb copy retains only in-frame clones and omits some. The sample carries roughly 260,000 clones, 87% recorded once. Sequencing used peripheral blood. These receptors originate from a woman in her 50s who had recovered from COVID-19.

The rearrangement joins TRBV18 to TRBJ2-4; 11 bases fit TRBD1. V shed 3 bases and J 1 base; nucleotides not matched to a gene: 8. Germline CDR1 and CDR2: KGHSH and LQKENI. The CDR3 length is 18 residues. In nucleotides, the CDR3 is TGTGCCAGCTCACCCCCTCTAGGACAGGGGGCCGCCAAAAACATTCAGTACTTC. This translates into CASSPPLGQGAAKNIQYF.

This clone was counted a single time. The chain employs TRBV6-5 and TRBJ1-6; 9 nucleotides align to TRBD1. Per the germline V gene, CDR1 is MNHEY and CDR2 is SVGAGI. With V trimmed by 2 bases and J by 12 bases, 2 bases remained unmatched. CDR3 size: 13 residues. CDR3 sequence (DNA): TGTGCCAGCAGTTACGGACAGGGGTTACCCCTCCACTTT. Translation: CASSYGQGLPLHF.

The J gene is TRBJ2-7, the V gene TRBV5-4; 8 nucleotides agree with TRBD2. Germline values: CDR1 SGHNT, CDR2 YYREEE (reference sequence). The junction had 9 bases not matched to a gene; V was cut back by 3 bases and J by 7 bases. The CDR3 has 14 residues. The CDR3: CASSSGTRSQEQYF. CDR3 DNA sequence: TGTGCCAGCAGCTCCGGGACTAGGTCTCAAGAGCAGTACTTC.

The chain couples TRBV4-1 to TRBJ1-5; D unresolved. From germline, CDR1 is MGHRA and CDR2 YSYEKL. This CDR3 comprises 15 residues. With 1 base removed from V and 4 bases from J, the gap between germline ends came to 11 bases. The CDR3 sequence is CASSQVVTGNQPQHF. The DNA of the CDR3 is TGCGCCAGCAGCCAAGTAGTTACGGGGAATCAGCCCCAGCATTTT.

The CDR3 here is CASSQDLPTGNEQYF. The DNA of the CDR3 is TGCGCCAGCAGCCAAGATCTCCCCACAGGGAACGAGCAGTACTTC. The chain combines TRBV4-1 with TRBJ2-7; a possible D gene is TRBD1 (6 bases). The CDR3 spans 15 residues. CDR1 is MGHRA, CDR2 YSYEKL, per germline. The ends were cut back, 0 bases at V and 5 bases at J, with 14 bases in the middle.

V is TRBV18 and J is TRBJ2-1; 7 bases are shared with TRBD2. Trimming took 0 bases from V and 6 from J; bases not matched to a gene: 14. The germline CDR1 and CDR2 sequences are KGHSH and LQKENI. The CDR3 runs to 18 residues. CDR3 residues: CASSPPEVQRGFSNEQFF. The CDR3 coding sequence is TGTGCCAGCTCACCACCGGAAGTTCAGCGGGGCTTTAGCAATGAGCAGTTCTTC.

The J gene is TRBJ2-2, the V gene TRBV5-4, with D tentatively TRBD2 (5 bases). The CDR3 consists of 16 residues. The V gene's germline CDR1 is SGHNT and CDR2 YYREEE (reference sequence). With 0 bases removed from V and 0 bases from J, the gap between germline ends came to 9 bases. The CDR3 loop reads CASSLGFGTNTGELFF. The CDR3 DNA is TGTGCCAGCAGCTTGGGCTTCGGGACGAACACCGGGGAGCTGTTTTTT.

V usage is TRBV6-1 and J usage is TRBJ2-4; 7 bases agree with TRBD1. Germline CDR1 MNHNS, CDR2 SASEGT. J gave up 9 bases and V 3 bases, and 11 bases lay outside the gene matches. The CDR3 sequence is 15 residues long. The CDR3 loop is CASSEHRGPLGIQYF. Here the CDR3 DNA reads TGTGCCAGCAGTGAGCACAGGGGACCCCTGGGCATTCAGTACTTC.

CDR3 in amino acids: CAWSVGGGNYGYTF. For the CDR3, the DNA is TGTGCCTGGAGTGTTGGGGGAGGGAACTATGGCTACACCTTC. V and J are TRBV30 and TRBJ1-2, with D possibly being TRBD1 (5 bases). The CDR3 runs 14 residues. Trimming removed 0 bases from V and 2 bases from J, with 10 bases in between. Germline assignment: CDR1 GTSNPN and CDR2 SVGIG (reference sequence).

The V gene is TRBV2, the J gene TRBJ2-7; tentatively, D is TRBD2 (6 bases). Germline-derived CDR1 and CDR2 are SNHLY and FYNNEI. Trimming cost V 1 base and J 2 bases, with 9 bases left between them. This CDR3 is built from 14 residues. This chain's CDR3 is CASSEGSGPYEQYF. The DNA of the CDR3 is TGTGCCAGCAGTGAAGGTAGCGGCCCCTACGAGCAGTACTTC.

V and J are TRBV4-2 and TRBJ2-6; no firm D call. Germline CDR1 and CDR2: LGHNA and YNFKEQ. The CDR3 is 17 residues long. Trimming shortened V by 3 bases and J by 0 bases, and 12 bases separated the two germline ends. In nucleotides, the CDR3 is TGTGCCAGCAGCCAGAGGTCGGCGAACTCTGGGGCCAACGTCCTGACTTTC. Encoded protein: CASSQRSANSGANVLTF.